This T cell receptor beta chain was found in a study of control samples from healthy donors and cancer patients. Sequenced by immunoSEQ multiplex PCR; TCRdb stores in-frame clones only, minus some. This table holds 76,000 or so clones, approximately 91% found once. This clonotype was obtained from a woman in her forties or fifties with colorectal cancer. Sequenced material: PBMCs.

The DNA for the CDR3 is TGTGCCAGCAGCTTACGGCCAGCTAATGAAAAACTGTTTTTT. It translates to CASSLRPANEKLFF. This chain connects TRBV7-2 to TRBJ1-4; D unclear. CDR3 size: 14 residues. Germline CDR1 is SGHTA and CDR2 is FQGNSA. V gave up 2 bases and J gave up 3 bases, with 7 bases separating them.